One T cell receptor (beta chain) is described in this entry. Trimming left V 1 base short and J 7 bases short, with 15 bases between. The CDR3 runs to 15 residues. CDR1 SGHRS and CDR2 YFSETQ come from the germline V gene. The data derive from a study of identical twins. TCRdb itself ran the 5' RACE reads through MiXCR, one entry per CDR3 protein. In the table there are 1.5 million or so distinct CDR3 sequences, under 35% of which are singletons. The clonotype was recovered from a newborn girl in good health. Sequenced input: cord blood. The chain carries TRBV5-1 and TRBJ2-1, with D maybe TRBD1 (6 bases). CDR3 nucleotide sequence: TGCGCCAGCAGCTTGCCGGGACATTCCATAAATGAGCAGTTCTTC. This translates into CASSLPGHSINEQFF.